This entry is about one TCR beta chain. Its matching antigen is unknown. TCRdb analysed the RT-PCR reads with MiXCR anew, one entry per CDR3 protein. The table records over 750,000 distinct CDR3 sequences, 21% of them present only once. This sample is part of a study of response to subunit inactivated influenza vaccine. General study points: The authors suggested that few new T cells are recruited per seasonal influenza vaccination.

The V end was cut by 6 bases, the J end by 4 bases, with 25 bases between. In germline, CDR1 is SGHRS, CDR2 YFSETQ. This CDR3 has 17 residues. The chain couples TRBV5-1 to TRBJ2-5; the D gene is possibly TRBD1 (5 bases). Sequencing was performed on PBMCs from blood, taken 4 to 6 days after vaccination. The clonotype comes from a man in his fifties who received an inactivated influenza vaccine. Here the CDR3 reads CASKLWGLQVTSETQYF. The CDR3 DNA is TGCGCCAGCAAACTGTGGGGCCTCCAAGTAACATCAGAGACCCAGTACTTC.